These 6 T cell receptor beta chains were sequenced from one sample in a study of quantifying T cell responses using KT2 cells. Study at large: TCR alpha and beta constant-region primers primed reverse transcription of RNA.

Each cDNA got a UMI-containing oligo ligated at its 3' end. The first PCR ran approximately 4 cycles with an equimolar RC1.1 and RC1.2 beta primer mix. TCRdb redid the calling of the UMI-ligation and nested PCR reads with MiXCR, one entry per CDR3 protein. The data show 25,000 to 35,000 distinct CDR3 sequences, with about 7.3% seen just once and 15% to 18% held by the top ten. The sample taken for sequencing was PBMCs spiked with cells of the T cell clone KT2. These receptors all stem from a human donor.

This clonotype was counted many times. This CDR3 is CSVGGRPYEQFF. For the CDR3, the DNA is TGCAGCGTCGGTGGGAGGCCCTATGAGCAGTTCTTC. The gene calls are TRBV29-1 and TRBJ2-1, with D possibly TRBD2 on 6 matching bases. CDR1 is SQVTM and CDR2 is ANQGSEA in the germline V gene. V lost 6 bases to trimming and J lost 8 bases, with 14 bases between them. This CDR3 spans 12 amino acids.

In its sample, this clonotype was seen a few times. The V gene is TRBV11-2, the J gene TRBJ2-1, with 9 nucleotides matching TRBD2. Germline V gene lookup returns CDR1 SGHAT and CDR2 FQNNGV. The V segment lost 5 bases and the J segment 1 base; nucleotides outside the gene matches: 9. The CDR3 spans 17 residues. The CDR3 here is CASSHYLSGRSYNEQFF. The CDR3 nucleotides are TGTGCCAGCAGCCACTACCTTAGCGGGAGATCCTACAATGAGCAGTTCTTC.

Many counts were recorded for this clonotype. The V and J genes are TRBV7-8 and TRBJ2-5; weak D call: TRBD1 (5 bases). V was shortened by 3 bases and J by 5 bases, with 16 bases between the two germline ends. The germline CDR1 and CDR2 sequences are SGHVS and FQNEAQ. This CDR3 comprises 15 residues. The CDR3 DNA follows: TGTGCCAGCAGCTTCAGTCAGGGTTTGGGGGAGACCCAGTACTTC. This gives the protein CASSFSQGLGETQYF.

CDR3 coding DNA: TGTGCCAGCAGTGACGTCCATGGACAGGGGGCAGCTAACTATGGCTACACCTTC. Its translation: CASSDVHGQGAANYGYTF. The V and J genes are TRBV6-2 or TRBV6-3 and TRBJ1-2; 11 nucleotides align to TRBD1. The trim removed 5 bases at V and 0 bases at J, leaving 11 bases unmatched. The germline gives CDR1 MNHEY, CDR2 SVGEGT. CDR3 length: 18 amino acids.

The chain has TRBV30 and TRBJ2-3; D is unclear. Germline CDR1 is GTSNPN and CDR2 is SVGIG (reference sequence). Trimming cost V 0 bases and J 5 bases, with 9 bases left between them. The CDR3 loop spans 13 amino acids. CDR3 loop: CAWSVVGLDTQYF. The CDR3 bases are TGTGCCTGGAGTGTCGTTGGGCTAGATACGCAGTATTTT.

The chain carries TRBV4-2 and TRBJ2-7, with TRBD1 as a possible D gene (6 bases). The germline V and J ends were trimmed by 3 bases and 2 bases, with 20 bases remaining between them. This CDR3 has 17 residues. Germline loops: CDR1 LGHNA, CDR2 YNFKEQ. The CDR3 bases are TGTGCCAGCAGCCATACCGCCTCAGGGGAATCGCCCTACGAGCAGTACTTC. This gives the protein CASSHTASGESPYEQYF.